The rows below give T cell receptor beta chains drawn from one sample of a study of cytomegalovirus exposure and HLA in healthy donors. Measured with immunoSEQ multiplex PCR; TCRdb has only the in-frame clones, and not every one. This table holds 130,000 or so clones, about 74% found once. The sample taken for sequencing was PBMCs. The receptors here all came from a man in his forties in good health and CMV-seropositive. The CDR3 runs from the conserved cysteine through the conserved F or W. Fields, in order: J gene, D gene, V gene, clone size, CDR3 DNA, CDR3 protein. D genes are given only for firm matches. Expanded clones get a size class; other rows say once, few or many, or leave the size out.

TRBJ2-1 | TRBD1 | TRBV11-3 | . | TGTGCCAGCAGCCGAAGTAATCAGGGGGCTTCCTACAATGAGCAGTTCTTC | CASSRSNQGASYNEQFF
TRBJ1-1 | . | TRBV5-1 | . | TGCGCCAGCAGCACCCAGGGGTCCGGGGGGACTGAAGCTTTCTTT | CASSTQGSGGTEAFF
TRBJ1-1 | . | TRBV18 | . | TGTGCCAGCTCACCTACATTGAACACTGAAGCTTTCTTT | CASSPTLNTEAFF
TRBJ1-1 | TRBD1 | TRBV27 | . | TGTGCCAGCAGTTTAGACAGGGGGAAAACTGAAGCTTTCTTT | CASSLDRGKTEAFF
TRBJ1-5 | TRBD1 | TRBV19 | . | TGTGCCAGTCGACACAGGGGTAATCAGCCCCAGCATTTT | CASRHRGNQPQHF
TRBJ1-5 | TRBD1 | TRBV6-6 | few | TGTGCCAGCAGTGGAGGGACAGGGAAGCAGCCCCAGCATTTT | CASSGGTGKQPQHF
TRBJ2-7 | . | TRBV7-6 | once | TGTGCCAGCAGCCCCCTGGACAGCTCCTACGAGCAGTACTTC | CASSPLDSSYEQYF
TRBJ2-7 | . | TRBV5-1 | . | TGCGCCAGCAGCTTGACAGTCGGGACACAGACCTACGAGCAGTACTTC | CASSLTVGTQTYEQYF
TRBJ1-6 | TRBD1 | TRBV13 | . | TGTGCCAGCAGCTTGAGGACAGGGTTGAGTTCACCCCTCCACTTT | CASSLRTGLSSPLHF
TRBJ1-6 | . | TRBV28 | . | TGTGCCAGCAGTTTTCGGGGTTTTGGGAATTCACCCCTCCACTTT | CASSFRGFGNSPLHF
TRBJ2-1 | . | TRBV5-1 | . | TGCGCCAGCAGCCGGGACTCCTACAATGAGCAGTTCTTC | CASSRDSYNEQFF
TRBJ1-5 | TRBD1 | TRBV28 | . | TGTGCCAGCGGGGACAGTATAGTCAATCAGCCCCAGCATTTT | CASGDSIVNQPQHF
TRBJ1-4 | . | TRBV4-1 | . | TGCGCCAGCAGCCAAGGGAAGGGAGTTCCCACAACTAATGAAAAACTGTTTTTT | CASSQGKGVPTTNEKLFF
TRBJ2-4 | TRBD2 | TRBV2 | . | TGTGCCAGCGGGGGGACCGCGACTAGCGGGGGGGCCTTTACCAAAAACATTCAGTACTTC | CASGGTATSGGAFTKNIQYF
TRBJ2-6 | . | TRBV11-1 | . | TGTGCCAGCAGCTCGCAGGGGTCTGGGGCCAACGTCCTGACTTTC | CASSSQGSGANVLTF
TRBJ1-2 | TRBD1 | TRBV28 | once | TGTGCCAGCAGACCCGACAGGGGGCAAGTGGAGGGCTACACCTTC | CASRPDRGQVEGYTF
TRBJ2-2 | . | TRBV28 | . | TGTGCCAGCACCGCAGAAGTCCCCGGGGAGCTGTTTTTT | CASTAEVPGELFF
TRBJ2-2 | TRBD2 | TRBV27 | . | TGTGCCAGCAGACCCACTAGCGGGAGGGCCACCGGGGAGCTGTTTTTT | CASRPTSGRATGELFF
TRBJ2-1 | TRBD2 | TRBV15 | . | TGTGCCACCAGCTCCAGAGGTAGCGGGGGGGGGAATGAGCAGTTCTTC | CATSSRGSGGGNEQFF
TRBJ2-2 | TRBD1 | TRBV19 | . | TGTGCCAGTAGTACTCTACAGGGGGACACCGGGGAGCTGTTTTTT | CASSTLQGDTGELFF
TRBJ2-2 | TRBD2 | TRBV19 | . | TGTGCCAGTAGTATACTGTCACTAGCGGGAGTGTACACCGGGGAGCTGTTTTTT | CASSILSLAGVYTGELFF
TRBJ2-2 | TRBD1 | TRBV7-9 | . | TGTGCCAGCAGCTCGGGACAGGACACCGGGGAGCTGTTCTTT | CASSSGQDTGELFF
TRBJ1-1 | . | TRBV27 | . | TGTGCCAGCAGTCTCACAGGGTGGGACACTGAAGCTTTCTTT | CASSLTGWDTEAFF
TRBJ1-2 | . | TRBV6-5 | . | TGTGCCGCTCGCAGGGGTACGGAGTATGGCTACACCTTC | CAARRGTEYGYTF
TRBJ1-6 | . | TRBV5-6 | . | TGTGCCAGCAGCTTGACGGGTAATTCACCCCTCCACTTT | CASSLTGNSPLHF
TRBJ2-7 | . | TRBV27 | . | TGTGCCGCGGGCAGTTCCTACGAGCAGTACTTC | CAAGSSYEQYF
TRBJ2-3 | TRBD1 | TRBV2 | few | TGTGCCAGCATTCTTAGCAGTAGGACAGGGGTCCCCCTTAGCACAGATACGCAGTATTTT | CASILSSRTGVPLSTDTQYF
TRBJ2-7 | . | TRBV11-3 | . | TGTGCCAGCAGCTTAGGGGGAGGAGACTACGAGCAGTACTTC | CASSLGGGDYEQYF
TRBJ2-1 | . | TRBV5-1 | . | TGCGCCAGCAGGCGTGGGAGCTCCTTCTCCTACAATGAGCAGTTCTTC | CASRRGSSFSYNEQFF
TRBJ2-7 | . | TRBV5-1 | . | TGCGCCAGCAGCTTGCTGATGACAGGCAGCTCCTACGAGCAGTACTTC | CASSLLMTGSSYEQYF
TRBJ2-1 | . | TRBV19 | . | TGTGCCAGTAGTACAACGGGAGTCAATGAGCAGTTCTTC | CASSTTGVNEQFF
TRBJ2-1 | TRBD2 | TRBV5-4 | . | TGTGCCAGCAGCTTTTGGGCTAGCGGGGACAATGAGCAGTTCTTC | CASSFWASGDNEQFF
TRBJ2-2 | . | TRBV16 | . | TGTGCCAGCAGCCAAACGGGAGCGAACACCGGGGAGCTGTTTTTT | CASSQTGANTGELFF
TRBJ2-1 | TRBD2 | TRBV11-3 | . | TGTGCCAGCAGCTCGAACGGGAGGGCCGTCAATGAGCAGTTCTTC | CASSSNGRAVNEQFF
TRBJ1-1 | . | TRBV6-1 | . | TGTGCCAGCATTAAAAAGAACACTGAAGCTTTCTTT | CASIKKNTEAFF
TRBJ2-1 | TRBD2 | TRBV5-6 | . | TGTGCCGGCAGCCGCGGACTAGCGGGAGTCTACAATGAGCAGTTCTTC | CAGSRGLAGVYNEQFF
TRBJ1-6 | . | TRBV25-1 | . | TGTGCCAGCAGCAGACAGACCTCACCCCTCCACTTT | CASSRQTSPLHF
TRBJ2-1 | . | TRBV7-2 | few | TGTGCCAGCAGCCACCGGTGGTCGGACAATGAGCAGTTCTTC | CASSHRWSDNEQFF
TRBJ2-7 | . | TRBV25-1 | . | TGTGCCAGCAGTGAATATCTAGGGAGGAACAACGAGCAGTACTTC | CASSEYLGRNNEQYF
TRBJ2-7 | TRBD1 | TRBV10-3 | . | TGTGCCATCAGTGAAGGGGGCGACGAGCAGTACTTC | CAISEGGDEQYF
TRBJ2-2 | . | TRBV6-5 | . | TGTGCCAGCAGTTTGAGGGGGACCGGGGAGCTGTTTTTT | CASSLRGTGELFF
TRBJ2-7 | . | TRBV7-2 | once | TGTGCCAGCAGCTTAGCGAGTCCCTACGAGCAGTACTTC | CASSLASPYEQYF
TRBJ2-5 | TRBD2 | TRBV5-1 | . | TGCGCCAGCAGCTTGAGCGGGACCTTACAAGAGACCCAGTACTTC | CASSLSGTLQETQYF
TRBJ2-7 | . | TRBV5-6 | . | TGTGCCAGCAGCTTTCTTGGGACCGGGGGCGAGCAGTACTTC | CASSFLGTGGEQYF
TRBJ1-2 | TRBD1 | TRBV5-1 | . | TGCGCCAGCAGCTTGGATGGACAGGGGATCGGCTACACCTTC | CASSLDGQGIGYTF
TRBJ1-1 | . | TRBV19 | . | TGTGCCAGTTCTCTATTCGGGGGAAGCACTGAAGCTTTCTTT | CASSLFGGSTEAFF
TRBJ2-2 | TRBD2 | TRBV5-1 | . | TGCGCCAGCAGCTTGGAGCCTAGCGGGGGGACCGGGGAGCTGTTTTTT | CASSLEPSGGTGELFF
TRBJ1-1 | . | TRBV28 | . | TGTGCCAGCAGTCCTGGAGGGGTTTATATCACTGAAGCTTTCTTT | CASSPGGVYITEAFF
TRBJ2-5 | . | TRBV7-9 | once | TGTGCCAGCAGCTTATCCAATGCGGGAGAGACCCAGTACTTC | CASSLSNAGETQYF
TRBJ2-3 | TRBD2 | TRBV6-5 | few | TGTGCCAGCACCCTAGCGGCTAGCACAGATACGCAGTATTTT | CASTLAASTDTQYF
TRBJ2-5 | TRBD1 | TRBV5-4 | once | TGTGCCAGCAGCTTGGAAGACAGGGGTGGAGAGACCCAGTACTTC | CASSLEDRGGETQYF
TRBJ2-3 | TRBD2 | TRBV5-4 | . | TGTGCCAGCAGCTTGGGTAGCGGGAGGACAGATACGCAGTATTTT | CASSLGSGRTDTQYF
TRBJ1-2 | . | TRBV4-1 | . | TGCGCCAGCAGCCAATCCGACTCCTATGGCTACACCTTC | CASSQSDSYGYTF
TRBJ1-2 | . | TRBV6-1 | . | TGTGCCAGCAGCAGTAACAACTATGGCTACACCTTC | CASSSNNYGYTF
TRBJ1-1 | . | TRBV4-2 | . | TGTGCCAGCAGCCAACAGGGAACTAACACTGAAGCTTTCTTT | CASSQQGTNTEAFF
TRBJ2-1 | . | TRBV21-1 | . | TGTGCCAGCAGCAAAGCGCTTCGTCTTTCAGGACTACTCTACAATGAGCAGTTCTTC | CASSKALRLSGLLYNEQFF
TRBJ2-1 | TRBD2 | TRBV27 | . | TGTGCCAGCAGGGCTAGCGGGCTCCATGAGCAGTTCTTC | CASRASGLHEQFF